The 7 T cell receptor beta chains below were found in one sample sequenced in a study of T-cell memory formation after mild COVID-19. TCRdb re-analysed the 5' RACE reads in MiXCR, keeping a single row per CDR3 protein. This sample has 190,000 or so distinct CDR3 sequences, with 20% to 25% found just once. The material sequenced was PBMCs or a T cell subset sorted from them (not recorded which). The receptors were sampled from an adult woman who had mild COVID-19 (a few samples of this study predate the infection). Cell type and time point are not known.

The V gene is TRBV27, the J gene TRBJ1-2, with a weak D call TRBD1 (6 bases). The germline CDR1 and CDR2 sequences are MNHEY and SMNVEV (reference sequence). The CDR3 length is 13 residues. With 10 bases removed from V and 3 bases from J, the gap between germline ends came to 15 bases. Here the CDR3 DNA reads TGTGCCACTCGACCGGGACACCACTATGGCTACACCTTC. Its translation: CATRPGHHYGYTF.

There are a few counts of this clonotype. The J gene is TRBJ2-1, the V gene TRBV29-1, with TRBD2 matching 7 bases. V gave up 7 bases and J gave up 8 bases; unmatched junction bases: 5. This CDR3 has 11 amino acids. CDR1 SQVTM and CDR2 ANQGSEA come from the germline V gene. The CDR3 sequence is CSGNRGDEQFF. The CDR3 DNA reads as TGCAGCGGTAATCGGGGGGATGAGCAGTTCTTC.

This clonotype has only a few counts. The V call is TRBV7-9, the J call TRBJ1-2, with no clear D. CDR1 and CDR2 (germline): SEHNR, FQNEAQ (reference sequence). This CDR3 comprises 16 residues. Trimming removed 3 bases at V and 3 bases at J, with 17 bases between. The CDR3 region has the DNA TGTGCCAGCAGCTTTCGCGGCTCTGCATCCCACTATGGCTACACCTTC. Translated, it gives CASSFRGSASHYGYTF.

This clonotype has a handful of counts. The chain couples TRBV6-6 to TRBJ1-1; D unresolved. V gave up 6 bases and J gave up 3 bases, with 17 bases separating them. The germline V gene has CDR1 MNHNY and CDR2 SVGAGI (reference sequence). The CDR3 is 15 amino acids. CDR3 in DNA: TGTGCCAGCAGCCTGGTGTGGGAATCGGACACTGAAGCTTTCTTT. This encodes CASSLVWESDTEAFF.

This clonotype occurred many times. The chain joins TRBV5-1 to TRBJ2-7, with D perhaps TRBD2 (6 bases). The ends were cut back, 0 bases at V and 0 bases at J, with 7 bases in the middle. This CDR3 region has 14 residues. The V gene's germline CDR1 is SGHRS and CDR2 YFSETQ. As DNA, the CDR3 is TGCGCCAGCAGCTTGGGGGGGGACTCCTACGAGCAGTACTTC. Protein: CASSLGGDSYEQYF. Using reference TRBV5-1 and TRBJ2-7 for the parts outside the CDR3, the full variable domain is KAGVTQTPRYLIKTRGQQVTLSCSPISGHRSVSWYQQTPGQGLQFLFEYFSETQRNKGNFPGRFSGRQFSNSRSEMNVSTLELGDSALYLCASSLGGDSYEQYFGPGTRLTVT.

This clonotype was observed a few times. The J gene is TRBJ1-1, the V gene TRBV29-1; 7 positions match TRBD1. The CDR3 has 13 residues. V lost 5 bases to trimming and J lost 3 bases; unmatched junction nucleotides: 6. The V gene's germline CDR1 is SQVTM and CDR2 ANQGSEA. CDR3 nucleotides: TGCAGCGTTTACTTGGACAGGCACACTGAAGCTTTCTTT. It encodes CSVYLDRHTEAFF.

This clonotype was counted only a few times. The chain is built from TRBV12-3 or TRBV12-4 and TRBJ2-7; D unclear. V lost 4 bases and J lost 0, with 7 bases in between. There are 13 residues in the CDR3. In DNA, the CDR3 is TGTGCCAGCAGTTACGTTGCCTCCTACGAGCAGTACTTC. As protein: CASSYVASYEQYF.